These T cell receptor beta chains were read from a single sample in a study of blood T cell repertoires in COVID-19. Using immunoSEQ multiplex PCR, the repertoire was profiled, and TCRdb retains in-frame clones only, with some absent. The sample lists around 310,000 clones, 70% to 90% occurring once. The sample consisted of peripheral blood. The receptors were gathered from a woman between 45 and 60 years old with active or convalescent COVID-19. CDR3s include the opening cysteine and the closing phenylalanine or tryptophan. Fields, in order: J gene, D gene, V gene, CDR3 length, CDR3 protein. A D gene is named only where the DNA matches it firmly.

j_gene: TRBJ2-5
d_gene: TRBD1
v_gene: TRBV6-6
len: 16
CDR3aa: CASSKPYQGVWETQYF

j_gene: TRBJ2-2
d_gene: -
v_gene: TRBV6-5
len: 15
CDR3aa: CASSYSTVGSGELFF

j_gene: TRBJ1-4
d_gene: -
v_gene: TRBV27
len: 16
CDR3aa: CASSSVGWGGDEKLFF

j_gene: TRBJ1-1
d_gene: -
v_gene: TRBV28
len: 12
CDR3aa: CASSLRQSEAFF

j_gene: TRBJ1-1
d_gene: TRBD1
v_gene: TRBV6-6
len: 16
CDR3aa: CASSSTGGPHWWKAFF

j_gene: TRBJ2-2
d_gene: -
v_gene: TRBV19
len: 15
CDR3aa: CASSIQGGYTGELFF

j_gene: TRBJ1-1
d_gene: TRBD1
v_gene: TRBV5-1
len: 17
CDR3aa: CASSLAGTGVMNTEAFF

j_gene: TRBJ1-2
d_gene: TRBD1
v_gene: TRBV5-1
len: 15
CDR3aa: CASSPTGGSVGGYTF

j_gene: TRBJ2-7
d_gene: TRBD1
v_gene: TRBV14
len: 14
CDR3aa: CASSPHTGGYEQYF

j_gene: TRBJ2-7
d_gene: TRBD1
v_gene: TRBV28
len: 13
CDR3aa: CASVFGTAREQYF

j_gene: TRBJ2-3
d_gene: -
v_gene: TRBV21-1
len: 16
CDR3aa: CASSNLKAEITDTQYF

j_gene: TRBJ2-3
d_gene: TRBD2
v_gene: TRBV3-1/TRBV3-2
len: 15
CDR3aa: CASSQAGGFTDTQYF

j_gene: TRBJ2-7
d_gene: -
v_gene: TRBV7-2
len: 15
CDR3aa: CASSLVRNTNYEQYF

j_gene: TRBJ1-6
d_gene: TRBD1
v_gene: TRBV27
len: 15
CDR3aa: CASSLGTGRDSPLHF

j_gene: TRBJ2-4
d_gene: -
v_gene: TRBV12-5
len: 15
CDR3aa: CASGSNSQGWGIQYF

j_gene: TRBJ1-5
d_gene: -
v_gene: TRBV2
len: 18
CDR3aa: CASSEGTGWGGFNQPQHF

j_gene: TRBJ2-7
d_gene: -
v_gene: TRBV5-1
len: 14
CDR3aa: CASSQGLTGYEQYF

j_gene: TRBJ1-1
d_gene: -
v_gene: TRBV3-1/TRBV3-2
len: 14
CDR3aa: CASSQDQGWTEAFF

j_gene: TRBJ2-7
d_gene: -
v_gene: TRBV4-2
len: 14
CDR3aa: CASRPPRDSYEQYF

j_gene: TRBJ2-1
d_gene: -
v_gene: TRBV5-1
len: 15
CDR3aa: CATTEGVGGYNEQFF

j_gene: TRBJ2-2
d_gene: -
v_gene: TRBV19
len: 16
CDR3aa: CASRPFRGADTGELFF

j_gene: TRBJ2-1
d_gene: -
v_gene: TRBV7-9
len: 16
CDR3aa: CASSWTGVAVQGEQFF

j_gene: TRBJ2-3
d_gene: TRBD1
v_gene: TRBV7-2
len: 14
CDR3aa: CASSLPGQGGAQYF

j_gene: TRBJ2-1
d_gene: -
v_gene: TRBV19
len: 18
CDR3aa: CASRSPTGAHRSYNEQFF

j_gene: TRBJ2-1
d_gene: -
v_gene: TRBV12-3/TRBV12-4
len: 13
CDR3aa: CASAQSTYNEQFF

j_gene: TRBJ1-4
d_gene: TRBD1
v_gene: TRBV3-1/TRBV3-2
len: 15
CDR3aa: CASSRRQGGYEKLFF

j_gene: TRBJ1-5
d_gene: -
v_gene: TRBV4-3
len: 14
CDR3aa: CASSQEASNQPQHF

j_gene: TRBJ2-1
d_gene: -
v_gene: TRBV3-1/TRBV3-2
len: 17
CDR3aa: CASSRDIVTFSYNEQFF

j_gene: TRBJ1-6
d_gene: TRBD1
v_gene: TRBV3-1/TRBV3-2
len: 16
CDR3aa: CASSQFETGSSSPLHF

j_gene: TRBJ2-5
d_gene: TRBD2
v_gene: TRBV30
len: 14
CDR3aa: CAWSKGRGQETQYF

j_gene: TRBJ2-2
d_gene: -
v_gene: TRBV2
len: 15
CDR3aa: CASIGGRMTTGELFF

j_gene: TRBJ1-3
d_gene: -
v_gene: TRBV18
len: 17
CDR3aa: CASSPPGPVFSGNTIYF

j_gene: TRBJ1-1
d_gene: -
v_gene: TRBV30
len: 14
CDR3aa: CAWSVLVGRPEAFF

j_gene: TRBJ2-7
d_gene: TRBD2
v_gene: TRBV6-5
len: 13
CDR3aa: CATSGRGTYEQYF

j_gene: TRBJ2-3
d_gene: -
v_gene: TRBV4-1
len: 18
CDR3aa: CASSQEQGQDYSTDTQYF

j_gene: TRBJ1-4
d_gene: TRBD1
v_gene: TRBV28
len: 17
CDR3aa: CASSLSFVRGITEKLFF